One and the same sample provided the 7 T cell receptor beta chains below, sequenced in a study of breast tumors, draining lymph nodes, adjacent tissues. Samples came from axillary lymph nodes draining the breast cancer. TCRdb passed the multiplex PCR reads through MiXCR, listing each CDR3 protein once. The sample includes under 150,000 distinct CDR3 sequences, 21% of them seen just once. The sequencing input was axillary lymph node tissue. These receptors originate from a female donor with breast cancer. Some clones in this sample may be carry-over from other donors' samples.

This clonotype has just a few counts. This may be a read error: a much more frequent sequence differs by one nucleotide. The rearrangement joins TRBV4-1 to TRBJ2-7; D remains unclear. V lost 0 bases to trimming and J lost 6 bases, with 12 bases between them. CDR1 is MGHRA and CDR2 is YSYEKL in the germline V gene. The CDR3 runs 14 residues. The CDR3 loop reads CASSQDRQTCEQYF. The CDR3, as DNA: TGCGCCAGCAGCCAAGATCGCCAGACCTGCGAGCAGTACTTC.

A word on this clonotype: The junction departs from the called germline gene at one end, perhaps through a read error. The chain recombines TRBV7-6 with TRBJ2-7; 14 bases fit TRBD2. From germline, CDR1 is SGHVS and CDR2 FNYEAQ. This CDR3 is 17 amino acids long. CDR3 nucleotides: TGTGCCAGCAGCTCGGGACTAGCGGGAGTGGGCTCCTACGAGCATTGCTTC. Protein product: CASSSGLAGVGSYEHCF.

This clonotype was seen repeatedly, ten times or more. The gene calls are TRBV30 and TRBJ2-7, with D perhaps matching TRBD2 (5 bases). V was shortened by 0 bases and J by 4 bases, with 10 bases between the two germline ends. The CDR3 spans 13 residues. CDR1 is GTSNPN and CDR2 is SVGIG in the germline V gene (reference sequence). The CDR3, as DNA: TGTGCCTGGAGTGTGGGAGATGTTTACGAGCAGTACTTC. Translation gives CAWSVGDVYEQYF.

A remark on this clonotype: Possible read error: a much larger clone is one base away. The chain uses TRBV12-3 or TRBV12-4 and TRBJ2-1; D tentatively reads TRBD1 or TRBD2 (5 bases each). The CDR3 is made up of 13 amino acids. The V and J ends lost 5 bases and 5 bases respectively, with 10 bases between them. The CDR3 coding sequence is TGTGCCAGCAGTCCCGGGACCCACAATGAGCAGTTCTTC. This sequence encodes CASSPGTHNEQFF.

This clonotype was detected ten times or more. The gene calls are TRBV7-9 and TRBJ2-2; tentatively, D is TRBD2 (5 bases). The CDR3 contains 13 residues. V lost 2 bases and J lost 9, with 10 bases in between. Germline V CDR1 and CDR2: SEHNR, FQNEAQ (reference sequence). CDR3 region: CASSLKTGRELFF. The CDR3 region has the DNA TGTGCCAGCAGCTTAAAGACCGGGAGGGAGCTGTTTTTT.

A word on this clonotype: A much larger clonotype is one base distant, so this may be a read error. A read error is likely, as this CDR3 ends without the conserved phenylalanine or tryptophan. The V gene is TRBV29-1, the J gene TRBJ2-7; 12 bases agree with TRBD1. CDR1 and CDR2 (germline): SQVTM, ANQGSEA. The CDR3 consists of 13 residues. Unmatched junction bases numbered 6, after V lost 6 bases and J lost 6 bases. CDR3 DNA: TGCAGCGTGCCGGGACAGGGGGCCCTCGAGCAGTACTGC. This codes for CSVPGQGALEQYC.

Of note for this clonotype: Just one base apart from a much larger clone, this may be a read error. The rearrangement uses TRBV20-1 and TRBJ2-2, with D perhaps matching TRBD2 (6 bases). The CDR3 length is 13 residues. CDR1 is DFQATT, CDR2 SNEGSKA, per germline (reference sequence). The CDR3 loop is CSARRQNTGGLFF. The CDR3 DNA sequence: TGCAGTGCTAGGCGTCAGAACACCGGGGGGCTGTTTTTT.